This T cell receptor beta chain was recorded in a study of blood T cell repertoires in COVID-19. For the study at large: Sites in the United States, Italy and Spain provided acute and convalescent COVID-19 samples.

Original handling: From reference gene primer amplification, estimates of nucleated cell counts were derived. Clones were read by immunoSEQ multiplex PCR, and TCRdb kept only the in-frame ones, dropping some. The DNA gave D and trimming, while V, J and clone size come from that table. The data contain 260,000 or so clones, 88% of them singletons. Between the trimmed V and J ends, which lost 3 bases and 3 bases, there was a span of 14 bases. This CDR3 region has 15 residues. CDR1 and CDR2 from the germline V gene are KGHSH and LQKENI. Those enrolled, adults aged roughly 18 to 89 years, came from about two dozen US areas. Clinical histories supplied by participants themselves formed the basis of cohort assignment.

Sequenced sample: PBMCs or T cells enriched from blood (not recorded which). The TCR sequence derives from a middle-aged woman with acute COVID-19. V gene TRBV18 combines with J gene TRBJ1-1, with D unresolved. The CDR3 DNA reads TGTGCCAGCTCACCGGAAGAGGTTTTGTACACTGAAGCTTTCTTT. Its translation is CASSPEEVLYTEAFF. Variable domain in full (rest from reference TRBV18 and TRBJ1-1): NAGVMQNPRHLVRRRGQEARLRCSPMKGHSHVYWYRQLPEEGLKFMVYLQKENIIDESGMPKERFSAEFPKEGPSILRIQQVVRGDSAAYFCASSPEEVLYTEAFFGQGTRLTVV.